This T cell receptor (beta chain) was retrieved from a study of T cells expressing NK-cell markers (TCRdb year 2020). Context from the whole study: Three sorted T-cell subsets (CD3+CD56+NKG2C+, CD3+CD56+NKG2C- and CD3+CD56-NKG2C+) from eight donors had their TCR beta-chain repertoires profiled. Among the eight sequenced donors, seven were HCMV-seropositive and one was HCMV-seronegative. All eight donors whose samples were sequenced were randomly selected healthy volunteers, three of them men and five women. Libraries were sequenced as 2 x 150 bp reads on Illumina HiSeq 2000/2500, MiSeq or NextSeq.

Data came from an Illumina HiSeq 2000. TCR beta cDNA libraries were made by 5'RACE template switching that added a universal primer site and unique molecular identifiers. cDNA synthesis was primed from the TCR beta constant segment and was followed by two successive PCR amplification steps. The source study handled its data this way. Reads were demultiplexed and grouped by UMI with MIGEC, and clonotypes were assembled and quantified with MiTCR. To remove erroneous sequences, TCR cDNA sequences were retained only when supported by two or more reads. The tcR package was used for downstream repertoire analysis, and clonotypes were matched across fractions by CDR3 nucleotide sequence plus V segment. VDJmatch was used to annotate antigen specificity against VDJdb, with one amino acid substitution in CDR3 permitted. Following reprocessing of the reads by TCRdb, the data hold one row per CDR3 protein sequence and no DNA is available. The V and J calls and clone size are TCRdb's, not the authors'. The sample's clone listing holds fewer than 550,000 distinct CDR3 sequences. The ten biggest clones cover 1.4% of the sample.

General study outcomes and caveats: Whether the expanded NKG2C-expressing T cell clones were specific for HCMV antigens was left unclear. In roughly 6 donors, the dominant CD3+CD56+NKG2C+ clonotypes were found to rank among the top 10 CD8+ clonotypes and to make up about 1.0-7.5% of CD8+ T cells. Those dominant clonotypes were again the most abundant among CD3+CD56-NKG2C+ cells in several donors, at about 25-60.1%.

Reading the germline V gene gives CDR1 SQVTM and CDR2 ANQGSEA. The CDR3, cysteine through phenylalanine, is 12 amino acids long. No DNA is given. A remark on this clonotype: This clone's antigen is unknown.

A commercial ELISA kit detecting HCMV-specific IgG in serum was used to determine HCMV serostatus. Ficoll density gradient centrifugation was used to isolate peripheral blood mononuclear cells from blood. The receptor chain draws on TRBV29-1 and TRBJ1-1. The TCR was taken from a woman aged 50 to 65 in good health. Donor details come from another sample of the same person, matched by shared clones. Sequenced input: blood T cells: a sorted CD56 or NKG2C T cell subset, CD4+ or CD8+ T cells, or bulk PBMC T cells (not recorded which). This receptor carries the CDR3 CSVGGSGTEAFF.